Listed here are 24 T cell receptor beta chains from one sample, sequenced in a study of blood T cell repertoires in COVID-19. Clones were sequenced by immunoSEQ multiplex PCR, and TCRdb holds only the in-frame ones, with some missing. The sample has some 200,000 clones, 65% to 90% seen once; the top ten hold about 8.9%. Input material: PBMCs or T cells enriched from blood (not recorded which). These receptors originate from a woman aged 45 to 65 with acute COVID-19.

The V gene is TRBV4-1, the J gene TRBJ2-6; D may be TRBD1 (6 bases). This CDR3 comprises 16 residues. In germline, CDR1 is MGHRA, CDR2 YSYEKL. Trimming took off 0 bases at V and 1 base at J, with 7 bases between the two ends. The CDR3 spells CASSQEQGSGANVLTF. CDR3 in DNA: TGCGCCAGCAGCCAAGAACAGGGATCTGGGGCCAACGTCCTGACTTTC.

This clone was counted once. The rearrangement links TRBV19 to TRBJ2-4; D is possibly TRBD2 (5 bases). Between the trimmed V and J ends, which lost 5 bases and 4 bases, there was a span of 12 bases. In germline, CDR1 is LNHDA, CDR2 SQIVND (reference sequence). The CDR3 has 14 residues. CDR3 bases: TGTGCCAGTAGTGCCCGGGAAATAAAAAACATTCAGTACTTC. This encodes CASSAREIKNIQYF.

The rearrangement uses TRBV5-1 and TRBJ2-7; D is perhaps TRBD2 (5 bases). In germline, CDR1 is SGHRS, CDR2 YFSETQ. The germline V and J ends were trimmed by 4 bases and 0 bases, with 17 bases remaining between them. The CDR3 totals 16 residues. CDR3 protein: CASSPEGTRSSYEQYF. The CDR3 region has the DNA TGCGCCAGCAGCCCTGAGGGCACGAGGAGCTCCTACGAGCAGTACTTC.

The V and J genes are TRBV4-3 and TRBJ2-7; TRBD1 aligns across 7 bases. V gave up 0 bases and J gave up 2 bases; unmatched junction bases: 7. Looked up from germline, CDR1 is LGHNA and CDR2 is YSLEER. The CDR3 covers 16 residues. The CDR3 protein is CASSQDPLQGAYEQYF. CDR3 sequence (DNA): TGCGCCAGCAGCCAAGACCCCCTCCAGGGGGCCTACGAGCAGTACTTC.

This clone appeared a single time. This chain connects TRBV11-2 to TRBJ2-7; D call uncertain. Germline V gives CDR1 SGHAT, CDR2 FQNNGV. This CDR3 has 14 residues. With 3 bases removed from V and 3 bases from J, the gap between germline ends came to 12 bases. CDR3 sequence (DNA): TGTGCCAGCAGCTTCTCCGTAAATAACTACGAGCAGTACTTC. Amino acids: CASSFSVNNYEQYF.

The J gene is TRBJ2-1, the V gene TRBV3-1 (or the pseudogene TRBV3-2); maybe TRBD1 (5 bases). CDR3 length: 15 residues. Germline V gene sequence: CDR1 LGHDT, CDR2 YNNKEL (reference sequence). Trimming stripped 4 bases from V and 5 bases from J, with 15 bases between. The CDR3 protein is CASSLGPQVNNEQFF. In nucleotides, the CDR3 is TGTGCCAGCAGCCTTGGACCACAGGTGAACAATGAGCAGTTCTTC.

V gene TRBV7-9 combines with J gene TRBJ1-6, with D possibly TRBD1 on 6 matching bases. Germline lookup yields CDR1 SEHNR and CDR2 FQNEAQ (reference sequence). V was trimmed by 5 bases and J by 5 bases, leaving 10 bases between them. CDR3 length: 14 amino acids. CDR3 nucleotides: TGTGCCAGCAGCCCCGGACAGAATAATTCACCCCTCCACTTT. It specifies CASSPGQNNSPLHF.

The chain combines TRBV24-1 with TRBJ1-1; D gene unclear. The CDR3 is 12 amino acids. Trimming cost V 2 bases and J 7 bases, with 7 bases left between them. CDR1 KGHDR and CDR2 SFDVKD come from the germline V gene. For the CDR3, the DNA is TGTGCCACCAGTGATTGGACTCGTGAAGCTTTCTTT. Its translation is CATSDWTREAFF.

The gene calls are TRBV6-2 or TRBV6-3 and TRBJ2-3; 10 bases line up with TRBD2. The V gene end was trimmed by 5 bases and the J gene end by 1 base; junction bases not matched to a gene: 3. The germline V gene encodes CDR1 MNHEY and CDR2 SVGEGT. The CDR3 loop spans 15 amino acids. The CDR3 coding sequence is TGTGCCAGCAGTAACAGCGGGAGGGGCACAGATACGCAGTATTTT. Protein sequence: CASSNSGRGTDTQYF.

This chain joins TRBV7-2 and TRBJ1-6, with 7 positions matching TRBD1. The CDR3 spans 14 residues. Germline V gene data show CDR1 as SGHTA and CDR2 as FQGNSA. The V gene end was trimmed by 4 bases and the J gene end by 4 bases; junction bases not matched to a gene: 1. CDR3 bases: TGTGCCAGCAGCTGGGGACAGTATAATTCACCCCTCCACTTT. Encoded protein: CASSWGQYNSPLHF.

The chain carries TRBV29-1 and TRBJ1-4, with a possible D match to TRBD1 (5 bases). Germline V gene data show CDR1 as SQVTM and CDR2 as ANQGSEA. Trimming left V 8 bases short and J 3 bases short, with 13 bases between. CDR3 size: 13 residues. CDR3 nucleotides: TGCAGCATTACGGGAGGGGCTAATGAAAAACTGTTTTTT. The encoded protein is CSITGGANEKLFF.

The chain joins TRBV4-3 to TRBJ2-3, with D possibly matching TRBD1 (5 bases). The CDR3 length is 13 residues. In germline, CDR1 is LGHNA, CDR2 YSLEER. Deletions cut 4 bases from V and 1 base from J, with 6 bases between. The CDR3 DNA reads as TGCGCCAGCAGCCTACAGGGCACAGATACGCAGTATTTT. It codes for CASSLQGTDTQYF.

The J gene is TRBJ1-1, the V gene TRBV30; 7 bases align to TRBD1. Germline CDR1 GTSNPN, CDR2 SVGIG (reference sequence). Trimming removed 4 bases from V and 7 bases from J; junction bases left unmatched: 9. The CDR3 runs 13 residues. The CDR3 loop reads CAWMPSGTVEAFF. The CDR3 DNA sequence: TGTGCCTGGATGCCTTCGGGGACAGTTGAAGCTTTCTTT.

This clone was seen only a few times. This sequence joins TRBV28 and TRBJ1-1, with 7 bases lining up with TRBD1. With V trimmed by 6 bases and J by 4 bases, 11 bases remained unmatched. Germline assignment: CDR1 MDHEN and CDR2 SYDVKM. The CDR3 loop spans 15 amino acids. The CDR3 protein is CASSPRRTGLTEAFF. CDR3 coding DNA: TGTGCCAGCAGCCCAAGACGGACAGGACTCACTGAAGCTTTCTTT.

The chain employs TRBV19 and TRBJ2-7; TRBD1 matches 9 bases. V shed 5 bases, J shed 5 bases, and the junction held 10 bases outside the gene matches. The CDR3 is 15 amino acids. Germline CDR1 reads LNHDA; CDR2 reads SQIVND (reference sequence). CDR3 residues: CASSPWTGDTNEQYF. For the CDR3, the DNA is TGTGCCAGTAGTCCTTGGACAGGGGACACTAACGAGCAGTACTTC.

J is TRBJ2-2 and V is TRBV7-2; tentative D call: TRBD2 (7 bases). The V and J ends lost 2 bases and 5 bases respectively, with 18 bases between them. The CDR3 length is 17 residues. Germline V gene sequence: CDR1 SGHTA, CDR2 FQGNSA. The CDR3 loop reads CASSLTGAGTRTGELFF. CDR3 coding DNA: TGTGCCAGCAGCTTAACGGGAGCGGGGACAAGGACCGGGGAGCTGTTTTTT.

The chain recombines TRBV29-1 with TRBJ1-1; TRBD1 matches at 9 bases. CDR1 and CDR2 from the germline V gene are SQVTM and ANQGSEA. This CDR3 has 16 amino acids. Germline trimming cut 6 bases from V and 0 bases from J; bases unmatched to any gene: 11. CDR3 sequence: CSVGTGTGPLNTEAFF. The DNA for the CDR3 is TGCAGCGTCGGAACCGGGACAGGGCCTTTGAACACTGAAGCTTTCTTT.

This sequence joins TRBV6-2 or TRBV6-3 and TRBJ2-7, with 14 bases identical to TRBD2. The CDR3 runs 15 residues. Trimming cost V 6 bases and J 6 bases; bases outside gene matches: 7. CDR1 is MNHEY and CDR2 is SVGEGT in the germline V gene. The CDR3, as DNA: TGTGCCAGCAGCAAGACTAGCGGGGGGGACCGCGAGCAGTACTTC. Protein product: CASSKTSGGDREQYF.

CDR3 sequence reads: CASSLMSGVYNEQFF. DNA for the CDR3: TGTGCCAGCAGCTTGATGTCGGGGGTTTACAATGAGCAGTTCTTC. This chain connects TRBV11-3 to TRBJ2-1, with TRBD2 as a possible D gene (6 bases). Per the germline V gene, CDR1 is SGHNT and CDR2 is YENEEA. Trimming shortened V by 3 bases and J by 4 bases, and 13 bases separated the two germline ends. The CDR3 extends over 15 amino acids.

In this sample, this clone turned up once. The chain has TRBV14 and TRBJ2-7, with 7 positions matching TRBD2. CDR1 and CDR2 from the germline V gene are SGHDN and FVKESK. The CDR3 contains 16 residues. With 3 bases clipped from V and 8 bases from J, the junction kept 16 bases outside the gene matches. The CDR3 sequence is CASSQRIAGPNVKQYF. CDR3 DNA sequence: TGTGCCAGCAGCCAGAGAATAGCGGGTCCGAACGTAAAGCAGTACTTC.

The chain joins TRBV30 to TRBJ2-5; 7 nucleotides agree with TRBD2. The trim removed 0 bases at V and 5 bases at J, leaving 3 bases unmatched. This CDR3 has 13 residues. Per the germline V gene, CDR1 is GTSNPN and CDR2 is SVGIG (reference sequence). DNA for the CDR3: TGTGCCTGGAGTGTAGCGGGGTGGGAGACCCAGTACTTC. Its translation: CAWSVAGWETQYF.

In the case of this clone: Other DNA variants within this sample encode the same CDR3. This chain joins TRBV19 and TRBJ2-5; 8 bases line up with TRBD1. V was pared by 5 bases and J by 2 bases, with 4 bases of the junction left unmatched. Germline assignment: CDR1 LNHDA and CDR2 SQIVND (reference sequence). This CDR3 spans 14 amino acids. This CDR3 reads CASSGGTGQETQYF. The CDR3 DNA is TGTGCCAGTAGTGGGGGGACAGGTCAAGAGACCCAGTACTTC. Full variable domain (remainder filled in from reference TRBV19 and TRBJ2-5): DGGITQSPKYLFRKEGQNVTLSCEQNLNHDAMYWYRQDPGQGLRLIYYSQIVNDFQKGDIAEGYSVSREKKESFPLTVTSAQKNPTAFYLCASSGGTGQETQYFGPGTRLLVL.

This rearrangement joins TRBV6-5 to TRBJ1-1; a possible D gene is TRBD1 (6 bases). The CDR3 has 14 residues. Germline V CDR1 and CDR2: MNHEY, SVGAGI. V dropped 5 bases and J dropped 2 bases, with 12 bases sitting between them. The DNA of the CDR3 is TGTGCCAGCAGTAATTCACAGGGAAACACTGAAGCTTTCTTT. This translates into CASSNSQGNTEAFF.

This CDR3 reads CASSGGTGVSTDTQYF. Here the CDR3 DNA reads TGCGCCAGCAGCGGCGGGACAGGGGTTAGCACAGATACGCAGTATTTT. This chain connects TRBV5-1 to TRBJ2-3, with 10 bases that match TRBD1. Losses at the gene ends were 4 bases for V and 0 bases for J; bases not matched to a gene: 5. Germline CDR1 SGHRS, CDR2 YFSETQ. This CDR3 region has 16 residues.